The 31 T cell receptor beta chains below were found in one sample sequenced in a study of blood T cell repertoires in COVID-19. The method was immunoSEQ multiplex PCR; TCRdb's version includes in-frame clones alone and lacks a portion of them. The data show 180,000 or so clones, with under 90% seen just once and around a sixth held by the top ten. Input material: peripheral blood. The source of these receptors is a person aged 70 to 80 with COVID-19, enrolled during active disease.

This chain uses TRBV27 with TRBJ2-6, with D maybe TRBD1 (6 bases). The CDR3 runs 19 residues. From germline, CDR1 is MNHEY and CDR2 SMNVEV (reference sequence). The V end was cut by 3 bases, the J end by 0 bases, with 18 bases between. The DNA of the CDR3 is TGTGCCAGCAGTTTCTATGGTATACAGGGCTTCTCTGGGGCCAACGTCCTGACTTTC. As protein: CASSFYGIQGFSGANVLTF.

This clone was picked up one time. CDR3 region: CASYRGGSNYGYTF. The CDR3 nucleotides are TGTGCCAGTTACAGGGGAGGTTCGAACTATGGCTACACCTTC. The chain recombines TRBV2 with TRBJ1-2; TRBD1 aligns across 7 bases. Germline lookup yields CDR1 SNHLY and CDR2 FYNNEI. The CDR3 has 14 residues. The V segment lost 9 bases and the J segment 2 bases; nucleotides outside the gene matches: 9.

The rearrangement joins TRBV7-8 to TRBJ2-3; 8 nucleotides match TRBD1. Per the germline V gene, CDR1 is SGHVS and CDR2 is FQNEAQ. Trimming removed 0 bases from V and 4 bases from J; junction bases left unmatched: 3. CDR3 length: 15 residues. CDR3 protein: CASSLATGAADTQYF. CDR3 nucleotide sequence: TGTGCCAGCAGCTTAGCGACAGGGGCGGCAGATACGCAGTATTTT.

CDR3 sequence: CASSLFSGGNGYTF. The CDR3 DNA reads TGTGCCAGCAGTTTATTTTCGGGGGGTAATGGCTACACCTTC. V gene TRBV28 combines with J gene TRBJ1-2; tentatively, D is TRBD1 (5 bases). The CDR3 is made up of 14 amino acids. V lost 1 base and J 6 bases, leaving 12 bases between the germline ends. CDR1 is MDHEN and CDR2 is SYDVKM in the germline V gene.

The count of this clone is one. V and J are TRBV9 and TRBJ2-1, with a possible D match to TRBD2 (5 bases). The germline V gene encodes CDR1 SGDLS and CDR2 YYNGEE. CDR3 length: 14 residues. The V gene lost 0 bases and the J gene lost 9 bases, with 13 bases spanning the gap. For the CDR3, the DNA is TGTGCCAGCAGCGTAGTGTCTACGGCGGGTGAGCAGTTCTTC. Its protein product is CASSVVSTAGEQFF.

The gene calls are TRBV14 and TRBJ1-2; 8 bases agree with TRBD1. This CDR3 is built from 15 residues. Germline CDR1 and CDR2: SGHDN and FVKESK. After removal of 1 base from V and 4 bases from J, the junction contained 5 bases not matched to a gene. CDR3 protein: CASSQVIGTGYGYTF. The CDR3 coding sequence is TGTGCCAGCAGCCAAGTGATCGGGACAGGCTATGGCTACACCTTC.

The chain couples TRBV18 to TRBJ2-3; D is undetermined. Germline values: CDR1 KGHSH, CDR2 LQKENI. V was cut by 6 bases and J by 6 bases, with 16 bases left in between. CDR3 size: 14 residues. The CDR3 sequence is CASSPGRGRDTQYF. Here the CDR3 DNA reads TGTGCCAGCTCCCCCGGCCGTGGGCGTGATACGCAGTATTTT.

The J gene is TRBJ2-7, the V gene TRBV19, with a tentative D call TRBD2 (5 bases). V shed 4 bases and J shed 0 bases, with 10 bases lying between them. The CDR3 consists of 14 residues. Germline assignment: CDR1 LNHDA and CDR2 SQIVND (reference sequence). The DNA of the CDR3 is TGTGCCAGTAGTAAGACTATCAGCTCCTACGAGCAGTACTTC. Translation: CASSKTISSYEQYF.

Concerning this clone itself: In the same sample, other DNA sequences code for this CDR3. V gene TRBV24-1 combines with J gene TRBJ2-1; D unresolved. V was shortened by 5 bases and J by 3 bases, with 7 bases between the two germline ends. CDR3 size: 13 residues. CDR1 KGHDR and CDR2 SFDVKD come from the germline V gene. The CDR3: CATSGLSYNEQFF. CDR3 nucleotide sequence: TGTGCCACCAGTGGCCTTAGCTACAATGAGCAGTTCTTC.

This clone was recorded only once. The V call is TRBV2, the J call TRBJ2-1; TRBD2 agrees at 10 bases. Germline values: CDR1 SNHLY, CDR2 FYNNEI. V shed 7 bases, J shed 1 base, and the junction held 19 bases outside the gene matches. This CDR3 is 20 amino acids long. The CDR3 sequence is CASMNPNQRGGLSSYNEQFF. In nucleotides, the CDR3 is TGTGCCAGCATGAATCCGAACCAGCGGGGGGGCCTCAGTTCCTACAATGAGCAGTTCTTC.

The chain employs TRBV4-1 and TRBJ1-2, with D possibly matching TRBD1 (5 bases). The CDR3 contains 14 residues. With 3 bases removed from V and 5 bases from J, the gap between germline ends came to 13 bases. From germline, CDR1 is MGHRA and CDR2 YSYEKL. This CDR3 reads CASSHGAGEYGYTF. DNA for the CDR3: TGCGCCAGCAGCCATGGAGCGGGGGAATATGGCTACACCTTC.

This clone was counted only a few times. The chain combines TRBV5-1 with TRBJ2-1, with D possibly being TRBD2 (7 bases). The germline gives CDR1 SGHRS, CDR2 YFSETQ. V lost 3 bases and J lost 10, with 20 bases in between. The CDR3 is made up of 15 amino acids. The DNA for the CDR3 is TGCGCCAGCAGCTACCGGGACGGGGGGACAAGAGAGCAGTTCTTC. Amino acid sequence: CASSYRDGGTREQFF.

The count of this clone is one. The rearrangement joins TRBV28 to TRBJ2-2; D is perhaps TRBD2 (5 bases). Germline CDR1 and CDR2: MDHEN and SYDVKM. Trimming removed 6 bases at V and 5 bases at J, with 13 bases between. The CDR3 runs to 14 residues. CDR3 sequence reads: CASRLGFLTGELFF. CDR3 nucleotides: TGTGCCAGCAGACTAGGGTTTTTGACCGGGGAGCTGTTTTTT.

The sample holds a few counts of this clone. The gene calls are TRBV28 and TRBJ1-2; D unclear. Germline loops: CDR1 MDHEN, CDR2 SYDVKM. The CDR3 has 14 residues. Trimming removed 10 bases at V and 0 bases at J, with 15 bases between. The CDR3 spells CANHPLGSNYGYTF. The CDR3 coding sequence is TGTGCCAACCACCCCCTAGGATCTAACTATGGCTACACCTTC.

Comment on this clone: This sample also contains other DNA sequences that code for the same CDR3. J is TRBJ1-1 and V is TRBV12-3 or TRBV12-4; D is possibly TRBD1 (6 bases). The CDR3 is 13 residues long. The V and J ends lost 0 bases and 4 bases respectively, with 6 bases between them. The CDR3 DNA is TGTGCCAGCAGTTTAGCAGGGGGCACTGAAGCTTTCTTT. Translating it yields CASSLAGGTEAFF.

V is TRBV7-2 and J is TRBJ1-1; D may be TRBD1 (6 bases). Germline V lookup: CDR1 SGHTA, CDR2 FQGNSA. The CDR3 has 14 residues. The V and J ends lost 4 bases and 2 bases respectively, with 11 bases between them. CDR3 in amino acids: CASSSSGTNTEAFF. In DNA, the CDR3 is TGTGCCAGCAGCTCCTCCGGGACAAACACTGAAGCTTTCTTT.

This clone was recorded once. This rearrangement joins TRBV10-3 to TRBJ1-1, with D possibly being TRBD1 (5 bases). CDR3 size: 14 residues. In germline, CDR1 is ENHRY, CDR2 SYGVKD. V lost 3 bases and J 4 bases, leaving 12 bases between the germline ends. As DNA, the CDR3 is TGTGCCATCAGTGACACCGGGGGGGGCACTGAAGCTTTCTTT. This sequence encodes CAISDTGGGTEAFF.

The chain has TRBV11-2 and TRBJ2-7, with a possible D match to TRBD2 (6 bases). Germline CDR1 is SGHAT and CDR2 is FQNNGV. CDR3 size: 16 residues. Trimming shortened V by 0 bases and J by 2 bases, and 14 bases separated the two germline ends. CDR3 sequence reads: CASSLDPGRRAYEQYF. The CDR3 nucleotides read TGTGCCAGCAGCTTAGACCCCGGGAGACGGGCCTACGAGCAGTACTTC.

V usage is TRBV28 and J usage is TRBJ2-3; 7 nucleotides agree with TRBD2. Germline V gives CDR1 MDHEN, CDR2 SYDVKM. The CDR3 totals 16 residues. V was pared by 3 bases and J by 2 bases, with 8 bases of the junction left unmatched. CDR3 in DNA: TGTGCCAGCAGTTTGGGGGGGAAGACCGTCACAGATACGCAGTATTTT. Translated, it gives CASSLGGKTVTDTQYF. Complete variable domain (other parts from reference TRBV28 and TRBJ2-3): DVKVTQSSRYLVKRTGEKVFLECVQDMDHENMFWYRQDPGLGLRLIYFSYDVKMKEKGDIPEGYSVSREKKERFSLILESASTNQTSMYLCASSLGGKTVTDTQYFGPGTRLTVL.

In DNA, the CDR3 is TGTGCCAGCAGTAAGGACAGTCACAATGAGCAGTTCTTC. Its protein is CASSKDSHNEQFF. This chain links TRBV12-3 or TRBV12-4 with TRBJ2-1; maybe TRBD1 (6 bases). The CDR3 has 13 amino acids. V was cut by 5 bases and J by 5 bases, with 10 bases left in between.

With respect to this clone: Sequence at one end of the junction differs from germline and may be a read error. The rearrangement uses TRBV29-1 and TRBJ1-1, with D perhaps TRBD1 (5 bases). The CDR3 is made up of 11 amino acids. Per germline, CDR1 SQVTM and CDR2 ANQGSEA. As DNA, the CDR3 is TGCAGCGTGGATTCTGAGACAGAGGCCCCGTTT. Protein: CSVDSETEAPF.

The CDR3 DNA reads as TGTGCCAGCAGCGCGGAATGGGGGGCCTACAATGAGCAGTTCTTC. Translating it yields CASSAEWGAYNEQFF. The rearrangement links TRBV9 to TRBJ2-1; tentatively, D is TRBD2 (6 bases). The V and J ends lost 3 bases and 2 bases respectively, with 12 bases between them. Germline V gene sequence: CDR1 SGDLS, CDR2 YYNGEE. CDR3 length: 15 residues.

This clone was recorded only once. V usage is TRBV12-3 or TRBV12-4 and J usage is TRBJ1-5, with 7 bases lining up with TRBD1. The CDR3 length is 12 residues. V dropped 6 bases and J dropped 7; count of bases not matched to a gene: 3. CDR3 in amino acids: CASSYRGQPQHF. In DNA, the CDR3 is TGTGCCAGCAGCTACAGGGGCCAGCCCCAGCATTTT.

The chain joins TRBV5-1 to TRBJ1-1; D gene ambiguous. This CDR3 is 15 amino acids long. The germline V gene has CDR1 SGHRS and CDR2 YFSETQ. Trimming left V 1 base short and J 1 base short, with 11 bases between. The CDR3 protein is CASSLSAQANTEAFF. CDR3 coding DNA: TGCGCCAGCAGCTTGTCCGCGCAGGCGAACACTGAAGCTTTCTTT.

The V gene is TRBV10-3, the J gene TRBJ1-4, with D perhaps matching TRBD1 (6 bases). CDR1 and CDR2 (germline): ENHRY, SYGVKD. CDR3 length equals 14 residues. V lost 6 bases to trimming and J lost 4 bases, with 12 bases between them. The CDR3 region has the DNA TGTGCCATCAGGGAAGGGGGTGGTAATGAAAAACTGTTTTTT. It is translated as CAIREGGGNEKLFF.

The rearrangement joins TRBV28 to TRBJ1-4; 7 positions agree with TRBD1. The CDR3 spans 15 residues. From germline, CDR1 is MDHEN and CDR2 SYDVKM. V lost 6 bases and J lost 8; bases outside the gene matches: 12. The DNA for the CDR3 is TGTGCCAGCAGGTCCACAACAGGGGATGGCGAAAAACTGTTTTTT. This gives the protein CASRSTTGDGEKLFF.

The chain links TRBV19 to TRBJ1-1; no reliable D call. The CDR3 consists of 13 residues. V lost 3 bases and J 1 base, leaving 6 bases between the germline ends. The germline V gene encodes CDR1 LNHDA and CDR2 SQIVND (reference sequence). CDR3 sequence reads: CASSIPPNTEAFF. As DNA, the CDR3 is TGTGCCAGTAGTATCCCTCCGAACACTGAAGCTTTCTTT.

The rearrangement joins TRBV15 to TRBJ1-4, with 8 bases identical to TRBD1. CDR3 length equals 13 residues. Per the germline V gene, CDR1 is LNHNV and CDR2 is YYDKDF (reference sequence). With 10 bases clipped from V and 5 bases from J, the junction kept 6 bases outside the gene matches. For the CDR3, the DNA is TGTGCCATTAACAGGGGGTTGAATGAAAAACTGTTTTTT. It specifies CAINRGLNEKLFF.

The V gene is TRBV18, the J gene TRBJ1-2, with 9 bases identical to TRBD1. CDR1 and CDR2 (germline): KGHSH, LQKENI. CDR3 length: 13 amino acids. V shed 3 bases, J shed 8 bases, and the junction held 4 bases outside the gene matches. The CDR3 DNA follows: TGTGCCAGCTCACCGCCTGGGACAGGGGGCTACACCTTC. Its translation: CASSPPGTGGYTF.

The CDR3 DNA follows: TGTGCCAGCAGCTTAGGCGGGGGAATAGGGTACGAGCAGTACTTC. Translation gives CASSLGGGIGYEQYF. The chain carries TRBV5-5 and TRBJ2-7; 7 bases match TRBD2. Germline V gene lookup returns CDR1 SGHKS and CDR2 YYEKEE (reference sequence). There are 15 residues in the CDR3. V shed 2 bases and J 4 bases; nucleotides not matched to a gene: 9. The full variable domain, in which reference TRBV5-5 and TRBJ2-7 provide the parts outside the CDR3, is DAGVTQSPTHLIKTRGQQVTLRCSPISGHKSVSWYQQVLGQGPQFIFQYYEKEERGRGNFPDRFSARQFPNYSSELNVNALLLGDSALYLCASSLGGGIGYEQYFGPGTRLTVT.

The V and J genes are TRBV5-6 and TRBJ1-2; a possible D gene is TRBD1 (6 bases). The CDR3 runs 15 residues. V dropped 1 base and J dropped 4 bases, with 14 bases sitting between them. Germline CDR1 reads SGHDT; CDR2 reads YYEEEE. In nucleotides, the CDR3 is TGTGCCAGCAGCTTGCAAACAGGGAACCTCTATGGCTACACCTTC. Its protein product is CASSLQTGNLYGYTF.